This T cell receptor (beta chain) is drawn from a study of blood T cell repertoires in COVID-19. About the study: COVID-19 samples collected from the United States, Italy and Spain covered acute and convalescent phases. T cells, B-cell-depleted T cells, or PBMCs supplied cDNA or gDNA.

The CDR3 extends over 16 amino acids. Germline V CDR1 and CDR2: MNHEY, SMNVEV (reference sequence). V lost 4 bases, J lost 10 bases, and 23 bases lay in between. Original data processing: Estimation of nucleated cell counts relied on the amplification of reference gene primers. Some clones are missing from TCRdb's copy, which holds only in-frame ones; the method was immunoSEQ multiplex PCR. V, J and clone size derive from that table, while D and trimming were established from the DNA sequence. Of roughly 250,000 clones listed, around 82% were seen once; the top ten hold 0.85% to 0.9%. It was during active infection that Seattle patients were enrolled and then longitudinally followed.

The J gene is TRBJ2-1, the V gene TRBV27, with D possibly being TRBD2 (5 bases). The receptor comes from a human donor with COVID-19, enrolled during active disease. The donor label of this sample is uncertain. Material for sequencing was peripheral blood. This chain's CDR3 is CASSSLMVALLEEQFF. CDR3 DNA sequence: TGTGCCAGCAGTTCCCTTATGGTAGCGCTCCTAGAAGAGCAGTTCTTC.